Each of the 29 T cell receptor beta chains below was sequenced from the same sample in a study of cytomegalovirus exposure and HLA in healthy donors. Some clones are missing from TCRdb's copy, which holds only in-frame ones; the method was immunoSEQ multiplex PCR. The sample includes about 220,000 clones, around nine tenths of them seen just once. The sequencing input was PBMCs. These receptors originate from a woman under 30 in good health and CMV-seronegative.

The chain couples TRBV28 to TRBJ1-3, with TRBD1 as a possible D gene (5 bases). Germline V CDR1 and CDR2: MDHEN, SYDVKM. The CDR3 covers 15 residues. V lost 8 bases, J lost 1 base, and 15 bases lay in between. The CDR3 sequence: CASAFLGQSGNTIYF. In nucleotides, the CDR3 is TGTGCCAGCGCCTTTCTGGGGCAATCTGGAAACACCATATATTTT.

The chain carries TRBV7-4 and TRBJ1-4; possible D gene TRBD1, 5 bases. CDR3 size: 16 residues. The V end lost 6 bases, the J end lost 5 bases, and 19 bases lay between the germline ends. Germline CDR1 and CDR2: SGHVT and SQSDAQ. CDR3 sequence: CASRPGLREGNEKLFF. Written as DNA, the CDR3 is TGTGCCAGCAGGCCGGGCTTAAGGGAGGGGAATGAAAAACTGTTTTTT.

This chain joins TRBV5-4 and TRBJ1-1, with 7 bases lining up with TRBD1. This CDR3 has 12 residues. After removal of 1 base from V and 7 bases from J, the junction contained 1 base not matched to a gene. Looked up from germline, CDR1 is SGHNT and CDR2 is YYREEE (reference sequence). CDR3 region: CASSLRQGEAFF. The CDR3 region has the DNA TGTGCCAGCAGCTTGCGACAGGGTGAAGCTTTCTTT.

The chain joins TRBV5-1 to TRBJ2-2; TRBD1 is a possible D gene (6 bases). The germline gives CDR1 SGHRS, CDR2 YFSETQ. V was shortened by 0 bases and J by 9 bases, with 12 bases between the two germline ends. The CDR3 has 14 residues. The CDR3: CASSLGNRAWELFF. The CDR3 coding sequence is TGCGCCAGCAGCTTGGGGAACAGGGCCTGGGAGCTGTTTTTT.

The chain links TRBV5-6 to TRBJ1-5; 7 bases match TRBD1. CDR1 is SGHDT, CDR2 YYEEEE, per germline. This CDR3 contains 14 residues. V was pared by 0 bases and J by 6 bases, with 3 bases of the junction left unmatched. CDR3 nucleotides: TGTGCCAGCAGCTTGGGAGGGGGCGTTCAGCCCCAGCATTTT. Encoded protein: CASSLGGGVQPQHF.

V is TRBV5-1 and J is TRBJ2-3; 7 nucleotides line up with TRBD1. This CDR3 is 15 amino acids long. Trimming cost V 3 bases and J 2 bases; bases outside gene matches: 6. Germline loops: CDR1 SGHRS, CDR2 YFSETQ. The CDR3 nucleotides are TGCGCCAGCAGCTCTACAGGGGACCTCACAGATACGCAGTATTTT. Its protein is CASSSTGDLTDTQYF.

This chain connects TRBV2 to TRBJ1-1; a possible D gene is TRBD1 (6 bases). The germline CDR1 and CDR2 sequences are SNHLY and FYNNEI. The germline V and J ends were trimmed by 6 bases and 0 bases, with 8 bases remaining between them. CDR3 size: 13 residues. The CDR3: CASRGTLNTEAFF. CDR3 nucleotide sequence: TGTGCCAGCAGAGGGACATTGAACACTGAAGCTTTCTTT.

V and J are TRBV10-1 and TRBJ1-1; D not certain. CDR1 and CDR2 (germline): WNHNN, SYGVQD (reference sequence). The CDR3 is 13 amino acids. Trimming cost V 4 bases and J 5 bases, with 11 bases left between them. The CDR3 DNA reads TGCGCCAGCAGTGGTAGAGAGTGGACTGAAGCTTTCTTT. As protein: CASSGREWTEAFF.

This clone showed up just once. The rearrangement uses TRBV7-2 and TRBJ2-4; D might be TRBD2 (5 bases). The V gene lost 5 bases and the J gene lost 0 bases, with 8 bases spanning the gap. The CDR3 contains 14 residues. Germline values: CDR1 SGHTA, CDR2 FQGNSA. CDR3 protein: CASSLEVAKNIQYF. For the CDR3, the DNA is TGTGCCAGCAGCCTGGAGGTAGCCAAAAACATTCAGTACTTC.

The V gene is TRBV19, the J gene TRBJ1-3; no reliable D call. Germline V gives CDR1 LNHDA, CDR2 SQIVND (reference sequence). Trimming shortened V by 8 bases and J by 1 base, and 12 bases separated the two germline ends. The CDR3 covers 14 residues. CDR3 sequence reads: CASVERASGNTIYF. The CDR3 DNA reads as TGTGCCAGTGTCGAGAGAGCTTCTGGAAACACCATATATTTT.

V usage is TRBV28 and J usage is TRBJ2-7; D is perhaps TRBD1 (6 bases). The germline V and J ends were trimmed by 3 bases and 3 bases, with 15 bases remaining between them. This CDR3 is 15 amino acids long. The germline gives CDR1 MDHEN, CDR2 SYDVKM. The CDR3 coding sequence is TGTGCCAGCAGTTTGAGGGGGACGAGGGACTACGAGCAGTACTTC. Translation: CASSLRGTRDYEQYF.

The rearrangement links TRBV14 to TRBJ2-3; D uncertain. CDR1 and CDR2 from the germline V gene are SGHDN and FVKESK. The CDR3 extends over 14 amino acids. V was shortened by 4 bases and J by 0 bases, with 8 bases between the two germline ends. The CDR3 DNA is TGTGCCAGCAGCCTACTACCAAGCACAGATACGCAGTATTTT. Translated: CASSLLPSTDTQYF. Full variable domain (remainder filled in from reference TRBV14 and TRBJ2-3): EAGVTQFPSHSVIEKGQTVTLRCDPISGHDNLYWYRRVMGKEIKFLLHFVKESKQDESGMPNNRFLAERTGGTYSTLKVQPAELEDSGVYFCASSLLPSTDTQYFGPGTRLTVL.

This rearrangement joins TRBV11-2 to TRBJ2-7, with 7 nucleotides matching TRBD1. V was clipped by 3 bases and J by 0 bases; unmatched bases: 2. Germline V gene lookup returns CDR1 SGHAT and CDR2 FQNNGV. The CDR3 length is 14 residues. The CDR3 DNA sequence: TGTGCCAGCAGCTTGACAGGGAGCTCCTACGAGCAGTACTTC. Translating it yields CASSLTGSSYEQYF.

The chain employs TRBV5-1 and TRBJ2-1, with a possible D match to TRBD1 (6 bases). This CDR3 contains 15 residues. Trimming stripped 0 bases from V and 2 bases from J, with 9 bases between. Germline-derived CDR1 and CDR2 are SGHRS and YFSETQ. The CDR3 nucleotides read TGCGCCAGCAGCTTGGCCAGGGGCGCCTACAATGAGCAGTTCTTC. Protein sequence: CASSLARGAYNEQFF.

The chain couples TRBV5-4 to TRBJ2-5; 11 nucleotides match TRBD2. Per the germline V gene, CDR1 is SGHNT and CDR2 is YYREEE (reference sequence). This CDR3 region has 15 residues. Trimming removed 4 bases from V and 3 bases from J; junction bases left unmatched: 5. The CDR3 reads CASSRGGLAEETQYF. CDR3 bases: TGTGCCAGCAGCAGGGGGGGACTAGCGGAAGAGACCCAGTACTTC.

This clone was found a few times. V gene TRBV18 combines with J gene TRBJ1-2; 7 bases agree with TRBD1. There are 14 residues in the CDR3. CDR1 is KGHSH and CDR2 is LQKENI in the germline V gene. V trimming: 3 bases; J trimming: 1 base; junction bases outside the gene matches: 2. The CDR3 region is CASSPHRGNYGYTF. The CDR3 coding sequence is TGTGCCAGCTCACCCCACAGGGGTAACTATGGCTACACCTTC.

The V call is TRBV5-8, the J call TRBJ2-1, with 7 bases aligning to TRBD1. The CDR3 is made up of 14 amino acids. V shed 3 bases, J shed 4 bases, and the junction held 4 bases outside the gene matches. Germline CDR1 is SGHTS and CDR2 is YDEGEE. As DNA, the CDR3 is TGTGCCAGCAGCTGGGCAGGGGGATACAATGAGCAGTTCTTC. Amino acid sequence: CASSWAGGYNEQFF.

The chain links TRBV6-5 to TRBJ2-5, with 9 nucleotides matching TRBD1. The CDR3 length is 16 residues. The germline V gene has CDR1 MNHEY and CDR2 SVGAGI. V shed 2 bases and J 5 bases; nucleotides not matched to a gene: 9. The DNA of the CDR3 is TGTGCCAGCAGTTACCGGGACAGGGCCTCCGGGGAGACCCAGTACTTC. Its protein is CASSYRDRASGETQYF.

A few counts support this clone. This chain links TRBV12-5 with TRBJ2-2; possibly TRBD1 for D (6 bases). V gave up 6 bases and J gave up 5 bases, with 13 bases separating them. The germline V gene encodes CDR1 LGHNT and CDR2 FRNRAP. The CDR3 has 14 residues. In DNA, the CDR3 is TGTGCTAGTGGCCCGGACAGAGGGACCGGGGAGCTGTTTTTT. Protein product: CASGPDRGTGELFF.

The V gene is TRBV28, the J gene TRBJ1-5, with D possibly matching TRBD1 (6 bases). V dropped 3 bases and J dropped 0 bases, with 9 bases sitting between them. The CDR3 loop spans 15 amino acids. Germline CDR1 and CDR2: MDHEN and SYDVKM. The CDR3 sequence: CASSFGTISNQPQHF. The DNA for the CDR3 is TGTGCCAGCAGTTTTGGGACAATTAGCAATCAGCCCCAGCATTTT.

V and J are TRBV5-1 and TRBJ2-1; 8 nucleotides agree with TRBD2. CDR1 is SGHRS and CDR2 is YFSETQ in the germline V gene. This CDR3 has 15 amino acids. Losses at the gene ends were 1 base for V and 1 base for J; bases not matched to a gene: 1. The CDR3 loop reads CASSLTGGSYNEQFF. The CDR3 DNA sequence: TGCGCCAGCAGCTTGACGGGAGGGTCCTACAATGAGCAGTTCTTC. Supplemented by reference TRBV5-1 and TRBJ2-1, the full variable domain reads KAGVTQTPRYLIKTRGQQVTLSCSPISGHRSVSWYQQTPGQGLQFLFEYFSETQRNKGNFPGRFSGRQFSNSRSEMNVSTLELGDSALYLCASSLTGGSYNEQFFGPGTRLTVL.

The gene calls are TRBV5-1 and TRBJ1-2, with D maybe TRBD1 (6 bases). CDR1 is SGHRS, CDR2 YFSETQ, per germline. With 2 bases removed from V and 3 bases from J, the gap between germline ends came to 14 bases. The CDR3 has 15 amino acids. The CDR3 nucleotides are TGCGCCAGCAGCTTTGGGTGGGCAGGGGACTATGGCTACACCTTC. It codes for CASSFGWAGDYGYTF. Drawing the rest from reference TRBV5-1 and TRBJ1-2, the complete variable domain is KAGVTQTPRYLIKTRGQQVTLSCSPISGHRSVSWYQQTPGQGLQFLFEYFSETQRNKGNFPGRFSGRQFSNSRSEMNVSTLELGDSALYLCASSFGWAGDYGYTFGSGTRLTVV.

The chain uses TRBV5-4 and TRBJ1-1; no firm D call. Trimming removed 0 bases at V and 1 base at J, with 10 bases between. Germline loops: CDR1 SGHNT, CDR2 YYREEE (reference sequence). The CDR3 runs to 15 residues. The CDR3 sequence: CASSLEPLKNTEAFF. DNA for the CDR3: TGTGCCAGCAGCTTGGAGCCCCTAAAGAACACTGAAGCTTTCTTT.

The V call is TRBV28, the J call TRBJ1-1; 8 positions match TRBD1. V gave up 8 bases and J gave up 4 bases; unmatched junction bases: 9. The CDR3 contains 14 residues. In germline, CDR1 is MDHEN, CDR2 SYDVKM. CDR3 in amino acids: CASPKTGVATEAFF. The CDR3 DNA reads TGTGCCAGCCCAAAGACAGGGGTGGCCACTGAAGCTTTCTTT.

The rearrangement links TRBV28 to TRBJ1-2; 10 bases agree with TRBD1. Germline V gene data show CDR1 as MDHEN and CDR2 as SYDVKM. V gave up 4 bases and J gave up 0 bases; unmatched junction bases: 11. This CDR3 comprises 18 residues. In nucleotides, the CDR3 is TGTGCCAGCAGTTCACCTCCGGGACAGGGGCCCCCTAACTATGGCTACACCTTC. Encoded protein: CASSSPPGQGPPNYGYTF.

The chain employs TRBV4-1 and TRBJ2-1; 10 bases agree with TRBD1. The V gene end was trimmed by 1 base and the J gene end by 7 bases; junction bases not matched to a gene: 13. Germline lookup yields CDR1 MGHRA and CDR2 YSYEKL. CDR3 length equals 18 residues. The CDR3, as DNA: TGCGCCAGCAGCCAAGTCGGGACAGGGGCCATCCAGGGGAATGAGCAGTTCTTC. It codes for CASSQVGTGAIQGNEQFF.

The chain carries TRBV7-8 and TRBJ2-2; D not certain. Germline V gene sequence: CDR1 SGHVS, CDR2 FQNEAQ. The V end lost 3 bases, the J end lost 3 bases, and 14 bases lay between the germline ends. This CDR3 contains 16 residues. CDR3 sequence: CASSFFGRKDTGELFF. The CDR3 nucleotides read TGTGCCAGCAGCTTTTTTGGGCGTAAGGACACCGGGGAGCTGTTTTTT. Full variable domain (outside the CDR3, taken from reference TRBV7-8 and TRBJ2-2): GAGVSQSPRYKVAKRGQDVALRCDPISGHVSLFWYQQALGQGPEFLTYFQNEAQLDKSGLPSDRFFAERPEGSVSTLKIQRTQQEDSAVYLCASSFFGRKDTGELFFGEGSRLTVL.

The chain uses TRBV5-5 and TRBJ2-2; the D is unclear. Germline V CDR1 and CDR2: SGHKS, YYEKEE (reference sequence). This CDR3 region has 13 residues. V was shortened by 5 bases and J by 4 bases, with 9 bases between the two germline ends. The CDR3 DNA sequence: TGTGCCAGCAGACCCGCCGGCACCGGGGAGCTGTTTTTT. Protein: CASRPAGTGELFF.

The chain combines TRBV12-5 with TRBJ1-1, with D possibly matching TRBD1 (5 bases). The germline CDR1 and CDR2 sequences are LGHNT and FRNRAP. The CDR3 has 15 amino acids. The ends were cut back, 5 bases at V and 4 bases at J, with 17 bases in the middle. The chain's CDR3 is CASGLLVQGPTEAFF. CDR3 nucleotide sequence: TGTGCTAGTGGTCTCCTTGTCCAGGGCCCCACTGAAGCTTTCTTT.